This TCR beta chain derives from a study of cytomegalovirus exposure and HLA in healthy donors. The PCR was carried out with 60 Vbeta primers and 13 Jbeta primers. TCRdb keeps only in-frame clones here, not all; method: immunoSEQ multiplex PCR. The sample has more than 85,000 clones; 77% are singletons. The CDR3 is made up of 11 amino acids. The germline V gene has CDR1 SGHTS and CDR2 YDEGEE. The ends were cut back, 1 base at V and 4 bases at J, with 2 bases in the middle. Study outcomes and limitations: In a later analysis, V- and J-gene trimming of beta chains associated with a DCLRE1C missense variant, replicated independently.

This clone was detected only a few times. What it binds is not known. This TCR derives from a female donor in good health and CMV-seronegative. Material for sequencing was PBMCs. This chain links TRBV5-8 with TRBJ1-2; D is ambiguous. CDR3 in DNA: TGTGCCAGCAGCTTGCGCTATGGCTACACCTTC. Protein: CASSLRYGYTF.